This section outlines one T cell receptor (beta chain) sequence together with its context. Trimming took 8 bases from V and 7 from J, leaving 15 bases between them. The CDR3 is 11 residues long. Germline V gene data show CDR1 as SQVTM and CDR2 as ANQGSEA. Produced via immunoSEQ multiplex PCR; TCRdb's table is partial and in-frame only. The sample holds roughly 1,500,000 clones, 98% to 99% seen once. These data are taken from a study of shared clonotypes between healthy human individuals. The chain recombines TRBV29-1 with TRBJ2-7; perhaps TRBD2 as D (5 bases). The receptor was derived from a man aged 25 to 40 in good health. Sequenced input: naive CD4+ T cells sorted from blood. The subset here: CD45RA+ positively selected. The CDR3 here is CSIGLVDEQYF. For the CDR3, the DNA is TGCAGCATAGGACTCGTAGATGAGCAGTACTTC.